The next 21 T cell receptor beta chains were all read from a single sample in a study of OX40 agonist ivuxolimab in advanced cancers. Repertoires were generated with immunoSEQ multiplex PCR, while TCRdb's copy carries only in-frame clones and drops some. Of nearly 80,000 clones in the sample, roughly 81% were seen once. The sequencing here drew on CD4+ or CD8+ T cells sorted from blood, taken in a trial of the OX40 agonist ivuxolimab. The receptors derive from an adult with an advanced solid tumor such as melanoma, head and neck, liver or kidney cancer.

The chain has TRBV10-1 and TRBJ2-7; TRBD2 matches at 9 bases. The CDR3 extends over 14 amino acids. The V segment lost 10 bases and the J segment 1 base; nucleotides outside the gene matches: 8. CDR1 WNHNN and CDR2 SYGVQD come from the germline V gene (reference sequence). CDR3 region: CATKASGTSYEQYF. CDR3 nucleotide sequence: TGCGCCACCAAGGCTAGCGGGACTTCCTACGAGCAGTACTTC.

The chain uses TRBV10-3 and TRBJ1-5; 7 nucleotides align to TRBD1. Germline-derived CDR1 and CDR2 are ENHRY and SYGVKD. V lost 5 bases and J lost 5; bases outside the gene matches: 9. The CDR3 spans 15 residues. The DNA of the CDR3 is TGTGCCATCAGTATAACAGGGGCATCGGATCAGCCCCAGCATTTT. This translates into CAISITGASDQPQHF.

This sequence joins TRBV5-1 and TRBJ2-5; 9 bases line up with TRBD1. The last part of the DNA fits TRBJ2-7 better; the J call may be wrong. Looked up from germline, CDR1 is SGHRS and CDR2 is YFSETQ. The CDR3 is 16 residues long. CDR3 protein: CASSLDSGTGTYEQYF. The CDR3 DNA reads TGCGCCAGCAGCTTGGACTCAGGGACAGGGACCTACGAGCAGTACTTC.

J is TRBJ2-2 and V is TRBV5-4, with D possibly matching TRBD1 (6 bases). The V end lost 5 bases, the J end lost 9 bases, and 8 bases lay between the germline ends. This CDR3 comprises 11 residues. CDR1 is SGHNT and CDR2 is YYREEE in the germline V gene (reference sequence). The CDR3 loop is CASRGDRELFF. The CDR3 nucleotides are TGTGCCAGCAGGGGGGACAGGGAGCTGTTTTTT.

CDR3 protein: CASSLGGRLARYNEQFF. CDR3 bases: TGTGCCAGCAGCTTAGGAGGAAGACTAGCTCGGTACAATGAGCAGTTCTTC. This chain links TRBV7-8 with TRBJ2-1, with 7 bases identical to TRBD2. Trimming took 1 base from V and 4 from J; bases not matched to a gene: 10. The CDR3 is 17 residues long. Germline V lookup: CDR1 SGHVS, CDR2 FQNEAQ.

The chain uses TRBV7-9 and TRBJ1-2; the D is unclear. This CDR3 has 12 amino acids. Germline V gives CDR1 SEHNR, CDR2 FQNEAQ (reference sequence). Trimming took 3 bases from V and 3 from J, leaving 5 bases between them. CDR3 coding DNA: TGTGCCAGCAGCTTCGACTACTATGGCTACACCTTC. Residues: CASSFDYYGYTF.

The rearrangement joins TRBV7-2 to TRBJ2-1; D unclear. There are 14 residues in the CDR3. Trimming stripped 1 base from V and 6 bases from J, with 10 bases between. CDR1 is SGHTA and CDR2 is FQGNSA in the germline V gene. In DNA, the CDR3 is TGTGCCAGCAGCTTAGGAGTGCCCCCCAATGAGCAGTTCTTC. Translation gives CASSLGVPPNEQFF.

The V gene is TRBV7-2, the J gene TRBJ2-7; a weak D match, TRBD1 (6 bases). CDR3 length: 14 amino acids. In germline, CDR1 is SGHTA, CDR2 FQGNSA. The ends were cut back, 5 bases at V and 6 bases at J, with 17 bases in the middle. The chain's CDR3 is CASSPQGMYGEQYF. The DNA of the CDR3 is TGTGCCAGCAGCCCACAGGGTATGTACGGCGAGCAGTACTTC.

The chain joins TRBV5-1 to TRBJ2-3; D is unresolved. The CDR3 consists of 13 residues. Germline V CDR1 and CDR2: SGHRS, YFSETQ. V lost 4 bases and J 0 bases, leaving 6 bases between the germline ends. CDR3 amino acids: CASSLESTDTQYF. CDR3 DNA: TGCGCCAGCAGCCTAGAAAGCACAGATACGCAGTATTTT.

V usage is TRBV10-1 and J usage is TRBJ2-3; maybe TRBD1 (6 bases). The germline V and J ends were trimmed by 8 bases and 3 bases, with 15 bases remaining between them. The CDR3 runs 14 residues. Germline loops: CDR1 WNHNN, CDR2 SYGVQD (reference sequence). The CDR3 spells CASRLGAGTDTQYF. The DNA for the CDR3 is TGCGCCAGCCGACTGGGGGCCGGGACAGATACGCAGTATTTT.

A few counts support this clone. This chain connects TRBV29-1 to TRBJ1-1, with D possibly being TRBD1 (5 bases). The CDR3 runs 12 residues. The V and J ends lost 6 bases and 1 base respectively, with 9 bases between them. CDR1 and CDR2 from the germline V gene are SQVTM and ANQGSEA. In DNA, the CDR3 is TGCAGCGTAAGTGGGGGGAACACTGAAGCTTTCTTT. Its translation is CSVSGGNTEAFF.

CDR3: CASSYSGQAYSNQPQHF. In nucleotides, the CDR3 is TGTGCCAGCAGCTATTCCGGACAGGCCTATAGCAATCAGCCCCAGCATTTT. V usage is TRBV4-2 and J usage is TRBJ1-5, with 7 bases lining up with TRBD1. CDR1 is LGHNA and CDR2 is YNFKEQ in the germline V gene. Trimming cost V 5 bases and J 0 bases; bases outside gene matches: 10. The CDR3 runs to 17 residues.

This sequence joins TRBV6-5 and TRBJ2-1, with 9 positions matching TRBD2. The V gene end was trimmed by 0 bases and the J gene end by 5 bases; junction bases not matched to a gene: 2. CDR1 is MNHEY, CDR2 SVGAGI, per germline. The CDR3 is made up of 15 amino acids. In DNA form, the CDR3 reads TGTGCCAGCAGTTACTCGACTAGCGGTAACAATGAGCAGTTCTTC. It is translated as CASSYSTSGNNEQFF.

The chain is built from TRBV5-4 and TRBJ1-4; possible D gene TRBD1, 6 bases. Germline assignment: CDR1 SGHNT and CDR2 YYREEE (reference sequence). The CDR3 runs 15 residues. V lost 3 bases and J lost 4, with 13 bases in between. For the CDR3, the DNA is TGTGCCAGCAGCTCTCGGGGGCAGAGTAATGAAAAACTGTTTTTT. It translates to CASSSRGQSNEKLFF. Using reference TRBV5-4 and TRBJ1-4 for the parts outside the CDR3, the full variable domain is ETGVTQSPTHLIKTRGQQVTLRCSSQSGHNTVSWYQQALGQGPQFIFQYYREEENGRGNFPPRFSGLQFPNYSSELNVNALELDDSALYLCASSSRGQSNEKLFFGSGTQLSVL.

The chain recombines TRBV10-3 with TRBJ2-3, with TRBD2 matching over 10 bases. CDR1 is ENHRY and CDR2 is SYGVKD in the germline V gene. The ends lost 2 bases at V and 4 bases at J; junction bases unmatched: 6. The CDR3 length is 16 residues. For the CDR3, the DNA is TGTGCCATCAGTGAGACACTAGCGGGATACGCAGATACGCAGTATTTT. Translation gives CAISETLAGYADTQYF.

This clone has a count of ten or more. The chain is built from TRBV5-1 and TRBJ2-7; D gene unclear. The V end was cut by 2 bases, the J end by 2 bases, with 8 bases between. The germline V gene has CDR1 SGHRS and CDR2 YFSETQ. This CDR3 spans 13 amino acids. CDR3 nucleotide sequence: TGCGCCAGCAGCTTTTTGGCTACCTACGAGCAGTACTTC. Its protein is CASSFLATYEQYF.

The chain links TRBV5-1 to TRBJ1-3, with TRBD1 matching 7 bases. CDR1 is SGHRS, CDR2 YFSETQ, per germline. CDR3 length: 15 amino acids. Trimming took 4 bases from V and 2 from J; bases not matched to a gene: 6. Here the CDR3 reads CASSTDRAAGNTIYF. The CDR3 DNA reads as TGCGCCAGCAGCACCGACAGGGCAGCTGGAAACACCATATATTTT.

The chain carries TRBV6-6 and TRBJ1-5; D is perhaps TRBD1 (5 bases). CDR1 MNHNY and CDR2 SVGAGI come from the germline V gene (reference sequence). The CDR3 runs 15 residues. With 0 bases removed from V and 5 bases from J, the gap between germline ends came to 11 bases. The CDR3 DNA reads as TGTGCCAGCAGTTACTCCCGACAGCCCGATCAGCCCCAGCATTTT. This translates into CASSYSRQPDQPQHF.

V gene TRBV6-5 combines with J gene TRBJ1-1; a possible D gene is TRBD1 (6 bases). Germline V gene data show CDR1 as MNHEY and CDR2 as SVGAGI. This CDR3 region has 15 residues. V lost 5 bases and J 0 bases, leaving 13 bases between the germline ends. This CDR3 reads CASSRWGGLNTEAFF. The DNA of the CDR3 is TGTGCCAGCAGTAGGTGGGGGGGGCTGAACACTGAAGCTTTCTTT.

The chain has TRBV5-1 and TRBJ1-1; no clear D gene. Trimming stripped 0 bases from V and 0 bases from J, with 6 bases between. This CDR3 spans 14 amino acids. Germline loops: CDR1 SGHRS, CDR2 YFSETQ. The CDR3 is CASSLERMNTEAFF. CDR3 bases: TGCGCCAGCAGCTTGGAGCGGATGAACACTGAAGCTTTCTTT.

There are a few counts of this clone. This CDR3 is CASSDRGRYGYTF. The CDR3 DNA sequence: TGTGCCAGCAGCGACAGGGGGCGGTATGGCTACACCTTC. J is TRBJ1-2 and V is TRBV9; TRBD1 agrees at 9 bases. CDR1 and CDR2 from the germline V gene are SGDLS and YYNGEE. V lost 3 bases, J lost 5 bases, and 2 bases stayed unmatched. The CDR3 length is 13 residues. Drawing the rest from reference TRBV9 and TRBJ1-2, the complete variable domain is DSGVTQTPKHLITATGQRVTLRCSPRSGDLSVYWYQQSLDQGLQFLIQYYNGEERAKGNILERFSAQQFPDLHSELNLSSLELGDSALYFCASSDRGRYGYTFGSGTRLTVV.